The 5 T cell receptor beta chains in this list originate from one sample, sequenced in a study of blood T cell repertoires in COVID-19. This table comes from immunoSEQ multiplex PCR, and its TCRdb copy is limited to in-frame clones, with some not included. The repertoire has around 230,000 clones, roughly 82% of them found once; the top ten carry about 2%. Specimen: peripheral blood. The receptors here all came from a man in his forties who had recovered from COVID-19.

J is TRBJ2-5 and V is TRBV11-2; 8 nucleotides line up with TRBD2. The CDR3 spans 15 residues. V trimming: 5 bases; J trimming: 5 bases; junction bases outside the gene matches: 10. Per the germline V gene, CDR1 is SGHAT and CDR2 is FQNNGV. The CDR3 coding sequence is TGTGCCAGCAGCCCCGGTAGTAGCGGGATCGAGACCCAGTACTTC. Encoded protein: CASSPGSSGIETQYF.

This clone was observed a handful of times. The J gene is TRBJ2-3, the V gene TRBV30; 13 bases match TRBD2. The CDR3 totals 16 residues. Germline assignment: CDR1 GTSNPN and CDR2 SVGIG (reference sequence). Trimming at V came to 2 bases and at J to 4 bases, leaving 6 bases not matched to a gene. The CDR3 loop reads CAWSPGLAGVADTQYF. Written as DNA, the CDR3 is TGTGCCTGGAGTCCCGGACTAGCGGGAGTGGCAGATACGCAGTATTTT. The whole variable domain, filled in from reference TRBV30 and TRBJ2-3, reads SQTIHQWPATLVQPVGSPLSLECTVEGTSNPNLYWYRQAAGRGLQLLFYSVGIGQISSEVPQNLSASRPQDRQFILSSKKLLLSDSGFYLCAWSPGLAGVADTQYFGPGTRLTVL.

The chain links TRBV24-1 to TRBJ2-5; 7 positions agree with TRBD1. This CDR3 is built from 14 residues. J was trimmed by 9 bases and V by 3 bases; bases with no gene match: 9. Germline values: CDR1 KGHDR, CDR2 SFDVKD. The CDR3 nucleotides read TGTGCCACCAGTGATCAAATAACAGGGGAACCCCAGTACTTC. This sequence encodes CATSDQITGEPQYF.

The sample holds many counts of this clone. CDR3 protein: CASSQGRTATYEQYF. Written as DNA, the CDR3 is TGCGCCAGCAGCCAAGGGCGGACTGCAACCTACGAGCAGTACTTC. J is TRBJ2-7 and V is TRBV4-3, with D tentatively TRBD2 (5 bases). This CDR3 contains 15 residues. Germline V gives CDR1 LGHNA, CDR2 YSLEER. V was shortened by 1 base and J by 2 bases, with 12 bases between the two germline ends.

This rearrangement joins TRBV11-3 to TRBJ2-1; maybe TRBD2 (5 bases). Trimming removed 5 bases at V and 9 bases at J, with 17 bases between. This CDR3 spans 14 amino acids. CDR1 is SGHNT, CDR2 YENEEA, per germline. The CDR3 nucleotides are TGTGCCAGCAGCCAGATCGGGGTCGACGGTGAGCAGTTCTTC. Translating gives CASSQIGVDGEQFF. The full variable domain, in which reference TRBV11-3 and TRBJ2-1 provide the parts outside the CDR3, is EAGVVQSPRYKIIEKKQPVAFWCNPISGHNTLYWYLQNLGQGPELLIRYENEEAVDDSQLPKDRFSAERLKGVDSTLKIQPAELGDSAVYLCASSQIGVDGEQFFGPGTRLTVL.